This T cell receptor beta chain came from a study of blood T cells in healthy people across ages. Those donating, healthy Caucasian individuals from Russia, were aged roughly 6 to 100. In germline, CDR1 is LGHDT, CDR2 YNNKEL (reference sequence). The CDR3 runs to 15 residues. V lost 4 bases and J 9 bases, leaving 19 bases between the germline ends. A sample-barcoded 5' primer and a J-beta primer mix were used in a second PCR of roughly 6 to 11 cycles. TCRdb analysed the 5' RACE reads with MiXCR anew, one entry per CDR3 protein. Of 720,000 or so distinct CDR3 sequences listed, approximately 40% are singletons.

The specimen sequenced was blood. The rearrangement joins TRBV3-1 to TRBJ2-1, with a tentative D call TRBD2 (5 bases). The receptor was isolated from an elderly man in good health. Here the CDR3 DNA reads TGTGCCAGCAGCCTAGCGAGGCGTTCCAGTGTTGAGCAGTTCTTC. It codes for CASSLARRSSVEQFF.